This T cell receptor (beta chain) is drawn from a study of siplizumab effects on memory and regulatory T cells. Study-level findings and limits: Contribution to the alloresponse seemed major for naive T cells, which also seemed more diverse than memory cells. With siplizumab, cumulative frequency of CD4+ memory-derived alloreactive sequences dropped significantly.

The junction had 6 bases not matched to a gene; V was cut back by 1 base and J by 8 bases. The CDR3 sequence is 14 residues long. Germline V gene data show CDR1 as SNHLY and CDR2 as FYNNEI. This table comes from immunoSEQ multiplex PCR, and its TCRdb copy is limited to in-frame clones, with some not included. The sample consists of 110,000 or so clones, 93% of them appearing once. Comments on this clone: Its antigen is still unknown.

Sequencing was carried out using non-Treg CD4+ T cells sorted from blood. V is TRBV2 and J is TRBJ1-2; 8 nucleotides line up with TRBD1. This TCR derives from a human donor in good health. CDR3 in amino acids: CASSEGDRRWGYTF. In DNA, the CDR3 is TGTGCCAGCAGTGAAGGGGACAGGCGATGGGGCTACACCTTC. Looking up the rest from reference TRBV2 and TRBJ1-2 gives the full variable domain: EPEVTQTPSHQVTQMGQEVILRCVPISNHLYFYWYRQILGQKVEFLVSFYNNEISEKSEIFDDQFSVERPDGSNFTLKIRSTKLEDSAMYFCASSEGDRRWGYTFGSGTRLTVV.